The rows below give T cell receptor beta chains drawn from one sample of a study of T-cell memory formation after mild COVID-19. TCRdb reprocessed the 5' RACE reads via MiXCR and lists one record per CDR3 protein. The sample shows 180,000 or so distinct CDR3 sequences, around a tenth of them seen only once. The sample taken for sequencing was PBMCs or a T cell subset sorted from them (not recorded which). These receptors came from a man between 18 and 35 years old who had mild COVID-19 (a few samples of this study predate the infection). Cell type and time point are not known. Both conserved end residues are part of each CDR3. The D gene is left open where the match is weak. Part of the rows lack a size; the others show once, few, many or a class for expanded clones.

J gene | CDR3 length | V gene | clone size | D gene | CDR3 protein | CDR3 DNA
TRBJ1-2 | 15 | TRBV7-9 | few | TRBD1 | CASTGPGTGDDGYTF | TGTGCCAGCACCGGCCCCGGGACAGGGGATGATGGCTACACCTTC
TRBJ2-1 | 14 | TRBV5-4 | NA | NA | CATIPGGSYNEQFF | TGTGCCACCATCCCAGGGGGGTCCTACAATGAGCAGTTCTTC
TRBJ2-3 | 16 | TRBV10-3 | few | NA | CAISESLGLVKDTQYF | TGTGCCATCAGTGAGTCGTTAGGCCTTGTAAAGGATACGCAGTATTTT
TRBJ2-5 | 13 | TRBV6-2/TRBV6-3 | NA | TRBD2 | CASRTSGAETQYF | TGTGCCAGCAGGACTAGCGGCGCAGAGACCCAGTACTTC
TRBJ2-5 | 14 | TRBV7-2 | many | TRBD2 | CASSLTSGQETQYF | TGTGCCAGCAGCTTAACTAGCGGCCAAGAGACCCAGTACTTC
TRBJ1-2 | 15 | TRBV6-5 | many | TRBD1 | CASSPYRGHGYGYTF | TGTGCCAGCAGCCCTTACAGGGGGCATGGGTATGGCTACACCTTC
TRBJ1-1 | 12 | TRBV12-3/TRBV12-4 | few | NA | CASSDRYTEAFF | TGTGCCAGCTCAGACAGGTACACTGAAGCTTTCTTT
TRBJ2-2 | 13 | TRBV7-9 | NA | NA | CASRDSNTGELFF | TGTGCCAGCAGGGACAGCAACACCGGGGAGCTGTTTTTT
TRBJ2-5 | 13 | TRBV2 | few | NA | CASTLQGTGTQYF | TGTGCCAGCACCTTACAGGGTACGGGGACCCAGTACTTC
TRBJ1-5 | 13 | TRBV18 | NA | NA | CASSPFSNQPQHF | TGTGCCAGCTCACCGTTCAGCAATCAGCCCCAGCATTTT
TRBJ1-2 | 14 | TRBV4-2 | NA | NA | CASSQGTTGLGYTF | TGTGCCAGCAGCCAAGGGACGACAGGTCTAGGCTACACCTTC
TRBJ1-2 | 13 | TRBV18 | few | NA | CASSPENDYGYTF | TGTGCCAGCTCACCGGAGAACGACTATGGCTACACCTTC
TRBJ1-2 | 15 | TRBV7-2 | few | NA | CASSQTLSTNYGYTF | TGTGCCAGCAGCCAAACCTTAAGTACTAACTATGGCTACACCTTC
TRBJ2-1 | 16 | TRBV18 | NA | NA | CASSPIHGHTYNEQFF | TGTGCCAGCTCACCCATACATGGGCATACCTACAATGAGCAGTTCTTC
TRBJ1-3 | 15 | TRBV16 | many | NA | CASSQSRPSGNTIYF | TGTGCCAGCAGCCAATCCAGGCCCTCTGGAAACACCATATATTTT
TRBJ1-2 | 14 | TRBV27 | NA | NA | CASSFSPGPYGYTF | TGTGCCAGCAGTTTTTCTCCAGGCCCCTATGGCTACACCTTC
TRBJ2-6 | 15 | TRBV12-3/TRBV12-4 | NA | NA | CASNLQGSGANVLTF | TGTGCCAGCAACCTACAGGGCTCTGGGGCCAACGTCCTGACTTTC
TRBJ2-7 | 13 | TRBV5-1 | many | TRBD1 | CASRRDRGYEQYF | TGCGCCAGCCGTCGGGACAGGGGTTACGAGCAGTACTTC
TRBJ1-6 | 15 | TRBV4-2 | NA | NA | CASSQDVLGNSPLHF | TGTGCCAGCAGCCAAGATGTCTTGGGGAATTCACCCCTCCACTTT
TRBJ1-1 | 13 | TRBV7-2 | many | NA | CASGIDTNTEAFF | TGTGCCAGCGGAATAGACACGAACACTGAAGCTTTCTTT
TRBJ2-3 | 14 | TRBV12-3/TRBV12-4 | few | NA | CASSSGGRTDTQYF | TGTGCCAGCAGTTCCGGGGGCCGCACAGATACGCAGTATTTT
TRBJ2-2 | 16 | TRBV7-3 | many | NA | CASSLRAGTNTGELFF | TGTGCCAGCAGCTTAAGGGCAGGGACGAACACCGGGGAGCTGTTTTTT